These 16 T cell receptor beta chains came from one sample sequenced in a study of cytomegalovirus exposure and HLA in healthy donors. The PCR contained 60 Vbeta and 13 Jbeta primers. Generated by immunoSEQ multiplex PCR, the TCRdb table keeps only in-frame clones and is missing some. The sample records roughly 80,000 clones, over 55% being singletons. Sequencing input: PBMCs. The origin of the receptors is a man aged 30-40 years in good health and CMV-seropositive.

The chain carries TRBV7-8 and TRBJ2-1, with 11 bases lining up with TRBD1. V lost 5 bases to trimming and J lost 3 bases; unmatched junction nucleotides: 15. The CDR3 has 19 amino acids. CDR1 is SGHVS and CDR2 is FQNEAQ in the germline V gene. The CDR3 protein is CASSARTGGRREFYNEQFF. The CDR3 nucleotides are TGTGCCAGCAGCGCCCGGACAGGGGGCCGGCGGGAGTTCTACAATGAGCAGTTCTTC. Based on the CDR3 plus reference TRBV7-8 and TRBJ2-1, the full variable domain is GAGVSQSPRYKVAKRGQDVALRCDPISGHVSLFWYQQALGQGPEFLTYFQNEAQLDKSGLPSDRFFAERPEGSVSTLKIQRTQQEDSAVYLCASSARTGGRREFYNEQFFGPGTRLTVL.

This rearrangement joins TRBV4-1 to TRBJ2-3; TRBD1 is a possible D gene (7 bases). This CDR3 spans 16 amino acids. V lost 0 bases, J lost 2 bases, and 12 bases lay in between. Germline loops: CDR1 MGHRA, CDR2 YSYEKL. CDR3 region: CASSQEGGQLTDTQYF. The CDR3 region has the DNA TGCGCCAGCAGCCAAGAGGGGGGACAGCTCACAGATACGCAGTATTTT.

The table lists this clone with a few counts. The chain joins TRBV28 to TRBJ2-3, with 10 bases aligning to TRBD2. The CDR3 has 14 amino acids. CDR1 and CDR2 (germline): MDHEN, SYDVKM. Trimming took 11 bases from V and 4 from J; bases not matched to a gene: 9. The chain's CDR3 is CAGGTSALSDTQYF. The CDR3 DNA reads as TGTGCCGGGGGGACTAGCGCGTTATCAGATACGCAGTATTTT. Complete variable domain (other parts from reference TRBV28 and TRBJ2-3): DVKVTQSSRYLVKRTGEKVFLECVQDMDHENMFWYRQDPGLGLRLIYFSYDVKMKEKGDIPEGYSVSREKKERFSLILESASTNQTSMYLCAGGTSALSDTQYFGPGTRLTVL.

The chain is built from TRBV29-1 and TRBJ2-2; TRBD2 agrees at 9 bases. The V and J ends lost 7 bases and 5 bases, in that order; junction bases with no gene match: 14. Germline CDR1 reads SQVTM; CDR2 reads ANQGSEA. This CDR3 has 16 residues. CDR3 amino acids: CSARRGGGLATGELFF. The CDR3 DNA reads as TGCAGCGCTCGGCGGGGGGGCGGGTTAGCGACCGGGGAGCTGTTTTTT.

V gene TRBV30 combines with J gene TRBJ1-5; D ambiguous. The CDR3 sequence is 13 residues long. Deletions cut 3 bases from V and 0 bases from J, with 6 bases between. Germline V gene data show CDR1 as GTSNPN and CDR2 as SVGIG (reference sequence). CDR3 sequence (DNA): TGTGCCTGGAGGCCGGGTAGCAATCAGCCCCAGCATTTT. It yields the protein CAWRPGSNQPQHF.

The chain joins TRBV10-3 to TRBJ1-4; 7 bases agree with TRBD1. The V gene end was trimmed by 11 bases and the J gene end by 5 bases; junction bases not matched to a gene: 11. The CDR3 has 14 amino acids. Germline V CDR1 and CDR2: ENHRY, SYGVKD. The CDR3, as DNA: TGTGCCGCATCGACCGGGACAGAAAATGAAAAACTGTTTTTT. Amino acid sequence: CAASTGTENEKLFF.

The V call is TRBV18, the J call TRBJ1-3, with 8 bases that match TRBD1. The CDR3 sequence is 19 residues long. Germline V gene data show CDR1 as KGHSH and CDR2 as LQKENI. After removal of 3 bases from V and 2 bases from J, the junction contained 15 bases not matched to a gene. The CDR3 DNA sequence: TGTGCCAGCTCACCTTTAGGAACGGGACAGGCGAGTCCTGGAAACACCATATATTTT. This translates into CASSPLGTGQASPGNTIYF. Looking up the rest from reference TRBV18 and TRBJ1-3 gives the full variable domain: NAGVMQNPRHLVRRRGQEARLRCSPMKGHSHVYWYRQLPEEGLKFMVYLQKENIIDESGMPKERFSAEFPKEGPSILRIQQVVRGDSAAYFCASSPLGTGQASPGNTIYFGEGSWLTVV.

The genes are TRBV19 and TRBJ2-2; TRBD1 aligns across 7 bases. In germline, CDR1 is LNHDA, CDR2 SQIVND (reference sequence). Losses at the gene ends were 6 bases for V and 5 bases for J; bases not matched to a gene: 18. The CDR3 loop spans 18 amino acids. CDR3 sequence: CASRSYIPQGPLTGELFF. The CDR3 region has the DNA TGTGCCAGTAGGTCTTATATCCCACAGGGGCCTCTAACCGGGGAGCTGTTTTTT.

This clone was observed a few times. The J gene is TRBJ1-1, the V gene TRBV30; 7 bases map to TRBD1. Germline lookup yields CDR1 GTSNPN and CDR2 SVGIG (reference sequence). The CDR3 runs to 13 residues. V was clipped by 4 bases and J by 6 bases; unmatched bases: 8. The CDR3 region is CAWTPGGQAEAFF. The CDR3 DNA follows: TGTGCCTGGACCCCAGGGGGGCAAGCTGAAGCTTTCTTT.

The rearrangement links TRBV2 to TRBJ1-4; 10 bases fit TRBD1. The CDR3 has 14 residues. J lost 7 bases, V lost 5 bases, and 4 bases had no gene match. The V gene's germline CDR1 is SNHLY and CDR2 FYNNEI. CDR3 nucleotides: TGTGCCAGCAGTAGGGACAGGGGTAGTGAAAAACTGTTTTTT. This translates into CASSRDRGSEKLFF.

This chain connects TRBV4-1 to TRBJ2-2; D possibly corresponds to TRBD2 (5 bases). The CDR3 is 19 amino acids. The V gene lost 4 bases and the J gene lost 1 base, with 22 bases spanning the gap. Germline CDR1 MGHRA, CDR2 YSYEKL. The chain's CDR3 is CASSRSDGLRFLNTGELFF. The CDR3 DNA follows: TGCGCCAGCAGCCGAAGCGATGGACTCAGGTTTCTGAACACCGGGGAGCTGTTTTTT.

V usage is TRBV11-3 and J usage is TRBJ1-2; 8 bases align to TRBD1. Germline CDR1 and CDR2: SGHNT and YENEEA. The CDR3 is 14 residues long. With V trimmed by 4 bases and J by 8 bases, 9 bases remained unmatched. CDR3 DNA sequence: TGTGCCAGCAGCTCGGGACAGGTGGACCGCGGCTACACCTTC. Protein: CASSSGQVDRGYTF.

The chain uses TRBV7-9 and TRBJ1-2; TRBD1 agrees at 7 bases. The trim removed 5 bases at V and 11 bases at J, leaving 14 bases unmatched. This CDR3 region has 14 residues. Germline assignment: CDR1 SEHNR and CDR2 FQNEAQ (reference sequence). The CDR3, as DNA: TGTGCCAGCAGCGACCGTAGGACAGGCAACGCTTACACCTTC. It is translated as CASSDRRTGNAYTF. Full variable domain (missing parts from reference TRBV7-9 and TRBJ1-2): DTGVSQNPRHKITKRGQNVTFRCDPISEHNRLYWYRQTLGQGPEFLTYFQNEAQLEKSRLLSDRFSAERPKGSFSTLEIQRTEQGDSAMYLCASSDRRTGNAYTFGSGTRLTVV.

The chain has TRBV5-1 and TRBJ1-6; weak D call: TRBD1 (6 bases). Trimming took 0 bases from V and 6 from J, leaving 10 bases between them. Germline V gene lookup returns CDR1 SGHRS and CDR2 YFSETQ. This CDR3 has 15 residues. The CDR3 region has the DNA TGCGCCAGCAGCTTGGTTGCGGGGGCTAATTCACCCCTCCACTTT. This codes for CASSLVAGANSPLHF.

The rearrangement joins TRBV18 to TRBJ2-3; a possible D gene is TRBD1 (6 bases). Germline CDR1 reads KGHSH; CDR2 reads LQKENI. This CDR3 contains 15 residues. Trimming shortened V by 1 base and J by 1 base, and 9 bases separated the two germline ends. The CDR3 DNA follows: TGTGCCAGCTCACCACGACAGGCAGGCACAGATACGCAGTATTTT. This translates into CASSPRQAGTDTQYF.

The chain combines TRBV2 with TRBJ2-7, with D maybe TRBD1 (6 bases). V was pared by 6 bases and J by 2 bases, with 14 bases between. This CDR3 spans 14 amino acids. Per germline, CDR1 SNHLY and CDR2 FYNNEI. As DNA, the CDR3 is TGTGCCAGCAGGCCTCCGGGACAAACCTACGAGCAGTACTTC. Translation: CASRPPGQTYEQYF.